This paragraph reports one T cell receptor (beta chain). Its target is not known. This sample was included in a study of cytomegalovirus exposure and HLA in healthy donors. Vbeta (60) and Jbeta (13) primers were used in the PCR. Here immunoSEQ multiplex PCR was the method, and the copy in TCRdb shows in-frame clones only, minus some. The sample totals around 50,000 clones. Study results and limitations: Per published reports, the classifier diagnosed cytomegalovirus status with high specificity and sensitivity.

Sequencing input: PBMCs. This receptor was obtained from a woman between 50 and 59 years old in good health and CMV-seropositive.

The CDR3 DNA is TGTGCCAGTAGAAGTCAGGGCGAAGTTGAAAAACTGTTTTTT. This translates into CASRSQGEVEKLFF. The chain carries TRBV19 and TRBJ1-4, with D perhaps TRBD1 (5 bases). V lost 6 bases and J lost 7, with 15 bases in between. CDR3 length: 14 amino acids. Germline assignment: CDR1 LNHDA and CDR2 SQIVND (reference sequence). Filled out from reference TRBV19 and TRBJ1-4, the complete variable domain reads DGGITQSPKYLFRKEGQNVTLSCEQNLNHDAMYWYRQDPGQGLRLIYYSQIVNDFQKGDIAEGYSVSREKKESFPLTVTSAQKNPTAFYLCASRSQGEVEKLFFGSGTQLSVL.